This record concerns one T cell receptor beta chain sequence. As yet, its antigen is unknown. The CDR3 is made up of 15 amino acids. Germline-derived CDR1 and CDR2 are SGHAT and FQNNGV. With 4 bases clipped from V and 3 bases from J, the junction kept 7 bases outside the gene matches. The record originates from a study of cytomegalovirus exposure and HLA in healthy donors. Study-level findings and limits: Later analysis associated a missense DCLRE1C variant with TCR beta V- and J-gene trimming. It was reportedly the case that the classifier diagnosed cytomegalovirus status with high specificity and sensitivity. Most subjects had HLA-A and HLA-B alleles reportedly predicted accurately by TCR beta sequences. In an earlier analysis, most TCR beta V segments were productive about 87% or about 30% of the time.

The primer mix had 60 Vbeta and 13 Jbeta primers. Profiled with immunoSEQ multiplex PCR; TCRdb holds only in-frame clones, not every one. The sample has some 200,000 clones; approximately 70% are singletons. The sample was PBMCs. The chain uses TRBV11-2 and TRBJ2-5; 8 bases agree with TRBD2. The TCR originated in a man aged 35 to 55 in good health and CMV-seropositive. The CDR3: CASSSLGLGEETQYF. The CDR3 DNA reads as TGTGCCAGCAGCTCACTGGGACTAGGAGAAGAGACCCAGTACTTC. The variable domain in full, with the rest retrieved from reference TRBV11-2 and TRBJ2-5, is EAGVAQSPRYKIIEKRQSVAFWCNPISGHATLYWYQQILGQGPKLLIQFQNNGVVDDSQLPKDRFSAERLKGVDSTLKIQPAKLEDSAVYLCASSSLGLGEETQYFGPGTRLLVL.